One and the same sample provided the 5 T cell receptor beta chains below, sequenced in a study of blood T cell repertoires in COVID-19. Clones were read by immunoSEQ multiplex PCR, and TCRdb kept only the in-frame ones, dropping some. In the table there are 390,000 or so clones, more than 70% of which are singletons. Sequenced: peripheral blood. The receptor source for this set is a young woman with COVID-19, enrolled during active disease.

The CDR3 loop reads CASRRVPNPQETQYF. As DNA, the CDR3 is TGTGCCAGCAGGCGGGTCCCGAACCCTCAAGAGACCCAGTACTTC. The rearrangement joins TRBV6-6 to TRBJ2-5, with a weak D call TRBD2 (5 bases). V gave up 6 bases and J gave up 2 bases, with 16 bases separating them. CDR1 is MNHNY and CDR2 is SVGAGI in the germline V gene (reference sequence). This CDR3 has 15 residues.

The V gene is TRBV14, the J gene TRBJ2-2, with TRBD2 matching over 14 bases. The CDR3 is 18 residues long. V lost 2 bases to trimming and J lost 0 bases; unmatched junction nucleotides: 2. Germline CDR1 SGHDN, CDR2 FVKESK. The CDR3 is CASSQLTSGRANTGELFF. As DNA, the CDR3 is TGTGCCAGCAGCCAATTGACTAGCGGGAGGGCGAACACCGGGGAGCTGTTTTTT.

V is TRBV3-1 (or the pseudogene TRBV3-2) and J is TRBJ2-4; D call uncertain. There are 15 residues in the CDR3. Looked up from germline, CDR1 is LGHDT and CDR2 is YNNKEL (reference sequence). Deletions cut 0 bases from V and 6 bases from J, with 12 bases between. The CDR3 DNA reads TGTGCCAGCAGCCAAGATTTATTACAGTCAAACATTCAGTACTTC. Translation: CASSQDLLQSNIQYF.

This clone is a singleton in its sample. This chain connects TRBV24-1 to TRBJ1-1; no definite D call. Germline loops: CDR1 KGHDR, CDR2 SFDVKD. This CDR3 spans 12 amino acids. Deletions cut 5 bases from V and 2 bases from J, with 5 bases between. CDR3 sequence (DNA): TGTGCCACCAGTGCATCCAACACTGAAGCTTTCTTT. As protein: CATSASNTEAFF.

CDR3 in DNA: TGTGCCATCAGTGAGTCCCTACTACAATCTGGGGCCAACGTCCTGACTTTC. Protein: CAISESLLQSGANVLTF. V is TRBV10-3 and J is TRBJ2-6; D gene ambiguous. Germline V gene data show CDR1 as ENHRY and CDR2 as SYGVKD. V shed 0 bases and J shed 1 base, with 10 bases lying between them. CDR3 length: 17 amino acids.